This TCR beta chain was profiled in a study of graft-versus-host responses after intestinal transplantation. Study as a whole: Anti-thymocyte globulin was used for induction in all recipients, who then took tacrolimus and steroids for roughly three years.

Findings and caveats of the study: Detection of GvH clones occurred in recipient marrow, and some had their first appearance in ileum or blood. Some patients had graft-donor T cell macrochimerism, and their allografts showed high graft-versus-host to host-versus-graft clonal ratios.

Deletions cut 3 bases from V and 7 bases from J, with 10 bases between. The CDR3 is 13 residues long. The germline CDR1 and CDR2 sequences are ENHRY and SYGVKD. The method was immunoSEQ multiplex PCR; TCRdb's version includes in-frame clones alone and lacks a portion of them. The sample comprises approximately 93,000 clones, 85% to 95% of which are singletons, and around 0.07% rests with the top ten. Comment on this clone: As yet, its antigen is unknown.

This receptor was taken from a human donor who was the organ donor for an intestinal transplant. The chain carries TRBV10-3 and TRBJ2-1, with a possible D match to TRBD2 (5 bases). This specimen consisted of unstimulated CD8+ T cells sorted from spleen or lymph node cells, obtained before transplant. CDR3 nucleotide sequence: TGTGCCATCAGTGACTCGGGGTCTAATGAGCAGTTCTTC. It is translated as CAISDSGSNEQFF.